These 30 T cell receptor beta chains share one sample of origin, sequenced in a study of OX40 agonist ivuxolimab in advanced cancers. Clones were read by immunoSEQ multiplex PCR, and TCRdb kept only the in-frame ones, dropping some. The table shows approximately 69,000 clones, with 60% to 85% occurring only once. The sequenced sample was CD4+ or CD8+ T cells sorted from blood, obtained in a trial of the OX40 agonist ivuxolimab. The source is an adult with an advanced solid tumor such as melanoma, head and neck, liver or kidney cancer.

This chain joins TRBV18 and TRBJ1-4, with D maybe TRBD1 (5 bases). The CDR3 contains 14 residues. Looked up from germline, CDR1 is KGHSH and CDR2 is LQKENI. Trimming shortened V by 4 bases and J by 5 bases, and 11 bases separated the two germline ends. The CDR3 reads CASSRPGPNEKLFF. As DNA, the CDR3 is TGTGCCAGCTCACGACCGGGGCCGAATGAAAAACTGTTTTTT.

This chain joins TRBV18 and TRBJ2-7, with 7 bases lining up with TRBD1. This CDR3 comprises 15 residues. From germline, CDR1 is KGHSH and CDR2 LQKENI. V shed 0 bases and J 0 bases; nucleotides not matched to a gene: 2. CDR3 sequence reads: CASSPPGGSSYEQYF. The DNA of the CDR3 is TGTGCCAGCTCACCACCAGGGGGCTCCTCCTACGAGCAGTACTTC.

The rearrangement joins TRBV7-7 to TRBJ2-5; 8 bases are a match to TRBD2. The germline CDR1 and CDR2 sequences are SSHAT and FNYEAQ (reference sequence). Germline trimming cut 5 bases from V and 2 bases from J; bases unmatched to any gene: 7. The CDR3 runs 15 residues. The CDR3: CASSGGGGFQETQYF. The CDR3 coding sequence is TGTGCCAGCAGCGGCGGCGGGGGGTTTCAAGAGACCCAGTACTTC.

Here the CDR3 DNA reads TGTGCCAGTAGTATAGATAGGACTAGCGGGGAGGATGAGCAGTTCTTC. Protein: CASSIDRTSGEDEQFF. The V and J genes are TRBV19 and TRBJ2-1; TRBD2 matches 12 bases. With V trimmed by 0 bases and J by 8 bases, 5 bases remained unmatched. Germline CDR1 and CDR2: LNHDA and SQIVND (reference sequence). The CDR3 consists of 16 residues. The variable domain in full, with the rest retrieved from reference TRBV19 and TRBJ2-1, is DGGITQSPKYLFRKEGQNVTLSCEQNLNHDAMYWYRQDPGQGLRLIYYSQIVNDFQKGDIAEGYSVSREKKESFPLTVTSAQKNPTAFYLCASSIDRTSGEDEQFFGPGTRLTVL.

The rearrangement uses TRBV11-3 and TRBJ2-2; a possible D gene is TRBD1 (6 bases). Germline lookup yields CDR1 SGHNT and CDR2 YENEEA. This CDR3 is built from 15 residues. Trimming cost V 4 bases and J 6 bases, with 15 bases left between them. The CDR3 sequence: CASSSQGQLSGELFF. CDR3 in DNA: TGTGCCAGCAGCTCCCAAGGACAGTTATCCGGGGAGCTGTTTTTT.

CDR3 nucleotide sequence: TGTGCCAGCAGCTTGTTTGGGACTAGCGGGGGGACCCAGTACTTC. It is translated as CASSLFGTSGGTQYF. The genes are TRBV5-4 and TRBJ2-5, with 14 bases matching TRBD2. The CDR3 is made up of 15 amino acids. Germline V CDR1 and CDR2: SGHNT, YYREEE (reference sequence). Trimming at V came to 1 base and at J to 7 bases, leaving 3 bases not matched to a gene.

The CDR3 region is CASSKSRANSGNTIYF. CDR3 DNA sequence: TGTGCCAGTAGTAAAAGCAGGGCAAATTCCGGAAACACCATATATTTT. The J gene is TRBJ1-3, the V gene TRBV19; TRBD1 is a possible D gene (5 bases). V was pared by 4 bases and J by 4 bases, with 17 bases between. CDR1 LNHDA and CDR2 SQIVND come from the germline V gene (reference sequence). This CDR3 comprises 16 residues.

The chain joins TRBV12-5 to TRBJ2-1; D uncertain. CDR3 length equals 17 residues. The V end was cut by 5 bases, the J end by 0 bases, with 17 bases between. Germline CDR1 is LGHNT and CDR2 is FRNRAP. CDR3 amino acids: CASGLFDTLSSYNEQFF. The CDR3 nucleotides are TGTGCTAGTGGTCTCTTCGACACGCTCTCCTCCTACAATGAGCAGTTCTTC.

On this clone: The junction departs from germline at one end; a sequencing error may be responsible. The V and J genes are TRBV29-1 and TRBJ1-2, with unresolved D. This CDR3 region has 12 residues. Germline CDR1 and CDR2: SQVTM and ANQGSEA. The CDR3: CSGEETNYGHTF. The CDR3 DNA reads TGCAGCGGTGAAGAGACTAACTATGGCCACACCTTC.

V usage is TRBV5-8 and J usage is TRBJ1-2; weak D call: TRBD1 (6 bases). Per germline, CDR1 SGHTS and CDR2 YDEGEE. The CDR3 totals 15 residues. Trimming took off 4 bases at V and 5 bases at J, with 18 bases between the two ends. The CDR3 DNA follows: TGTGCCAGCAGCGGGCCCTCCCAGGGGAAATATGGCTACACCTTC. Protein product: CASSGPSQGKYGYTF.

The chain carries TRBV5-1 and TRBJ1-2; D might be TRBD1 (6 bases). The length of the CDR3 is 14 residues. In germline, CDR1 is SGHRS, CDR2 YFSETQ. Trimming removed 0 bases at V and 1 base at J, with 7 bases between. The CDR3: CASSLGTDNYGYTF. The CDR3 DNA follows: TGCGCCAGCAGCTTGGGGACAGATAACTATGGCTACACCTTC.

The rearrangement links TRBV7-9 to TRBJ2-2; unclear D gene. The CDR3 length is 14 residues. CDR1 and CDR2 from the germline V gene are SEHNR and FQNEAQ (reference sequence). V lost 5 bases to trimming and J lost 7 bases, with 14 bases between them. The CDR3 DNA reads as TGTGCCAGCAGCCGAGACCCGCTGGACGGGGAGCTGTTTTTT. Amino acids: CASSRDPLDGELFF.

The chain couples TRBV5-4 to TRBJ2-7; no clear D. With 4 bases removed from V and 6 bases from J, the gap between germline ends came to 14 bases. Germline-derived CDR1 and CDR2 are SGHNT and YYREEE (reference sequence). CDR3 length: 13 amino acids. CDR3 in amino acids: CASSTRTLPEQYF. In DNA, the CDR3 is TGTGCCAGCAGCACCCGGACCCTGCCCGAGCAGTACTTC. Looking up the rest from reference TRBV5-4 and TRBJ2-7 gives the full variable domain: ETGVTQSPTHLIKTRGQQVTLRCSSQSGHNTVSWYQQALGQGPQFIFQYYREEENGRGNFPPRFSGLQFPNYSSELNVNALELDDSALYLCASSTRTLPEQYFGPGTRLTVT.

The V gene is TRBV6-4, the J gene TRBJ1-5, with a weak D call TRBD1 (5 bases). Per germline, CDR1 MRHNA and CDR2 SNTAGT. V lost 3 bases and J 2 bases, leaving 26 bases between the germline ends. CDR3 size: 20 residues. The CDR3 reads CASSECTGPRVGRRNQPQHF. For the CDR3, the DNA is TGTGCCAGCAGTGAGTGCACGGGACCCAGGGTGGGAAGGCGCAATCAGCCCCAGCATTTT.

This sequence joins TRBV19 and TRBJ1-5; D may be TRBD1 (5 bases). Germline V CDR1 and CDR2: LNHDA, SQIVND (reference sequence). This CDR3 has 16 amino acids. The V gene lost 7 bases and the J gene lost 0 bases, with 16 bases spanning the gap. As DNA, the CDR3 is TGTGCCAGTAACTCGAAGGGGAGAGATAGCAATCAGCCCCAGCATTTT. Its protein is CASNSKGRDSNQPQHF.

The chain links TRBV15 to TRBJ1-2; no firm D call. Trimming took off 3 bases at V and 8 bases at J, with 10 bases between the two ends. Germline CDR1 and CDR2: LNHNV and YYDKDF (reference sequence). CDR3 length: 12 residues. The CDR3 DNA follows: TGTGCCACCAGCAGGGCTTCTGAAGGCTACACCTTC. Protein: CATSRASEGYTF. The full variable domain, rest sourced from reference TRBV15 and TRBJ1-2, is DAMVIQNPRYQVTQFGKPVTLSCSQTLNHNVMYWYQQKSSQAPKLLFHYYDKDFNNEADTPDNFQSRRPNTSFCFLDIRSPGLGDTAMYLCATSRASEGYTFGSGTRLTVV.

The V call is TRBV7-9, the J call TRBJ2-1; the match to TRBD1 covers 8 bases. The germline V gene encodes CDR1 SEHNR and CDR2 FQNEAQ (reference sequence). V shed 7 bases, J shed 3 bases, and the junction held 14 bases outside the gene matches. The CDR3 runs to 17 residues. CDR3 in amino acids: CASTRYGQGRGYNEQFF. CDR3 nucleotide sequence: TGTGCCAGCACCAGATATGGACAGGGAAGGGGCTACAATGAGCAGTTCTTC.

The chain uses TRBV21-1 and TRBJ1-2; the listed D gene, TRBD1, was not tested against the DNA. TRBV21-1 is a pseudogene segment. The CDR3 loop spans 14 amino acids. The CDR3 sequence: CASSKRHSNYGYTF. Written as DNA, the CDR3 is TGTGCCAGCAGCAAACGCCACAGTAACTATGGCTACACCTTC.

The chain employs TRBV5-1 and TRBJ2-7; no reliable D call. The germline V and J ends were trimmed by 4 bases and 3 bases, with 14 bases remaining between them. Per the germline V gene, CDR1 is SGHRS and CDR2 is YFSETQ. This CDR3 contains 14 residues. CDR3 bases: TGCGCCAGCAGCCCCCCGGGCCAACACTACGAGCAGTACTTC. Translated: CASSPPGQHYEQYF. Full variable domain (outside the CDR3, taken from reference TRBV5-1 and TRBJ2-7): KAGVTQTPRYLIKTRGQQVTLSCSPISGHRSVSWYQQTPGQGLQFLFEYFSETQRNKGNFPGRFSGRQFSNSRSEMNVSTLELGDSALYLCASSPPGQHYEQYFGPGTRLTVT.

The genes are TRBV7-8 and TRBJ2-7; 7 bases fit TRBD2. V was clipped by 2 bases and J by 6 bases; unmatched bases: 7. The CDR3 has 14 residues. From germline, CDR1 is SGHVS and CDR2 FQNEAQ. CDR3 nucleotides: TGTGCCAGCAGCTTATTTGAGCGGGGAAGCGAGCAGTACTTC. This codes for CASSLFERGSEQYF.

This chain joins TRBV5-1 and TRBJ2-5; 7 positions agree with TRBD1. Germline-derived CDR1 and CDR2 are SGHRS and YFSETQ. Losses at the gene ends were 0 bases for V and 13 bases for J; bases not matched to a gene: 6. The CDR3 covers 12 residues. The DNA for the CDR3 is TGCGCCAGCAGCTTGGGACAGGGAGCTTGGTACTTC. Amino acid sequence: CASSLGQGAWYF.

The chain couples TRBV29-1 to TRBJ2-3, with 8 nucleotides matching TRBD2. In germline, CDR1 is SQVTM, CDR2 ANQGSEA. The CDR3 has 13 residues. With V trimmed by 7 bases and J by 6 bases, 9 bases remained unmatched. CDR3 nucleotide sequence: TGCAGCGCCACGCGGGGGGCTTTGGATACGCAGTATTTT. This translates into CSATRGALDTQYF.

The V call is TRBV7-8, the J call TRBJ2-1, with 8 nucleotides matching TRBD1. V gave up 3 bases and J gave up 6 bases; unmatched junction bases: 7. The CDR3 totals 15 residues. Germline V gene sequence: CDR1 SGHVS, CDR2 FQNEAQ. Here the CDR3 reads CASSLQGAAGNEQFF. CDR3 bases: TGTGCCAGCAGCTTGCAGGGGGCGGCCGGCAATGAGCAGTTCTTC.

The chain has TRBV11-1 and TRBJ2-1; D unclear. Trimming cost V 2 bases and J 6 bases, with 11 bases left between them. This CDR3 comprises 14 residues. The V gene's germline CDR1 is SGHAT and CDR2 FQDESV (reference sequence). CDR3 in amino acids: CASSLKREANEQFF. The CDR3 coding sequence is TGTGCCAGCAGCTTAAAACGTGAGGCCAATGAGCAGTTCTTC.

As DNA, the CDR3 is TGTGCCAGCAGCCCGGGAGGTCTTGGAAACACCATATATTTT. It encodes CASSPGGLGNTIYF. The chain is built from TRBV7-2 and TRBJ1-3; D gene ambiguous. V was clipped by 5 bases and J by 3 bases, with 11 bases between them. CDR3 length equals 14 residues. CDR1 and CDR2 from the germline V gene are SGHTA and FQGNSA.

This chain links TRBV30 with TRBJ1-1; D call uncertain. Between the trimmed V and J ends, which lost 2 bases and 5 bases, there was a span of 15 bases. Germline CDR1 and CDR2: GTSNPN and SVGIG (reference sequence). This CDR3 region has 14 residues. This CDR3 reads CAWSPGKAGTEAFF. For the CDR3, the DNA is TGTGCCTGGAGTCCGGGAAAGGCCGGGACTGAAGCTTTCTTT.

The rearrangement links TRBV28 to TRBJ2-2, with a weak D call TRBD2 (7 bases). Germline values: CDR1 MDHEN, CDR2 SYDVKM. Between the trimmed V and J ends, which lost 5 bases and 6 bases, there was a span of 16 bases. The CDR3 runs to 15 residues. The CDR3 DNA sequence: TGTGCCAGCAGTCCCCCTCGGGGGGCCGCCGGGGAGCTGTTTTTT. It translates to CASSPPRGAAGELFF.

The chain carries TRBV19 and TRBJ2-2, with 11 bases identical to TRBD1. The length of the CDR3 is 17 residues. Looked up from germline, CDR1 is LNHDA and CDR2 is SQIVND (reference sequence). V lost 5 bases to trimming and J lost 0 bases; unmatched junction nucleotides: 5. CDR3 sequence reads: CASSPGQGAANTGELFF. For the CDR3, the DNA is TGTGCCAGTAGTCCCGGACAGGGGGCGGCGAACACCGGGGAGCTGTTTTTT.

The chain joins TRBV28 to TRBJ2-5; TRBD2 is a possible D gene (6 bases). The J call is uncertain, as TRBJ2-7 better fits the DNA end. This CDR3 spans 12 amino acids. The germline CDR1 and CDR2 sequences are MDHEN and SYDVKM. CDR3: CASSTTSYEQYF. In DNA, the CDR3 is TGTGCCAGCAGTACGACTAGCTACGAGCAGTACTTC.

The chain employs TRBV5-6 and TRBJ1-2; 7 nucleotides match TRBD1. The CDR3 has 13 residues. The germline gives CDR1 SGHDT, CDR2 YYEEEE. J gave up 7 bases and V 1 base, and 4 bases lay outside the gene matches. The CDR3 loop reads CASSLKGAGGYTF. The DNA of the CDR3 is TGTGCCAGCAGCTTGAAGGGGGCGGGTGGCTACACCTTC.